The following is a T cell receptor beta chain sequence with its context. What it recognizes is unknown. This record comes from a study of T cells after yellow fever vaccination. Findings and limits, study-wide: Faster peaking, at day 5 versus 15, marked a secondary response that was weaker. A limited proportion of clonotypes was detected within both the CD4 and CD8 compartments.

In TCRdb, the 5' RACE reads were re-called with MiXCR into one record per CDR3 protein. The table includes approximately 160,000 distinct CDR3 sequences, approximately 9.7% detected once. The CDR3 is made up of 14 amino acids. Trimming stripped 6 bases from V and 5 bases from J, with 13 bases between. Germline CDR1 reads MNHEY; CDR2 reads SVGAGI. The genes are TRBV6-5 and TRBJ2-2; D uncertain. This receptor was taken from a man aged 18 to 30 who received the YFV17D yellow fever vaccine. This specimen was CD8+ T cells sorted from PBMCs, taken 45 days after the yellow fever booster vaccination. CDR3 sequence reads: CASRRQGRTGELFF. The CDR3 bases are TGTGCCAGCAGACGCCAAGGACGGACCGGGGAGCTGTTTTTT.